Below are 27 T cell receptor beta chains sequenced from a single sample in a study of blood T cells in healthy people across ages. Primed by a sample-barcoded 5' primer and a J-beta primer mix, a second PCR proceeded for about 6 to 11 cycles. One entry per CDR3 protein results from TCRdb running MiXCR on the 5' RACE reads. The data show roughly 2 million distinct CDR3 sequences, with around half seen just once and less than 2.5% held by the top ten. The source material was blood. The receptors derive from a woman in her thirties or forties in good health.

V usage is TRBV7-9 and J usage is TRBJ2-7, with D unresolved. CDR3 length: 14 residues. Germline CDR1 is SEHNR and CDR2 is FQNEAQ (reference sequence). Deletions cut 2 bases from V and 5 bases from J, with 13 bases between. The CDR3 loop reads CASSLRSPPNEQYF. For the CDR3, the DNA is TGTGCCAGCAGCTTACGTTCTCCTCCCAACGAGCAGTACTTC.

The chain links TRBV24-1 to TRBJ2-5; no firm D call. This CDR3 contains 16 residues. V lost 2 bases and J 4 bases, leaving 16 bases between the germline ends. The V gene's germline CDR1 is KGHDR and CDR2 SFDVKD. The CDR3 reads CATSDSAHLSRETQYF. The CDR3 DNA reads as TGTGCCACCAGTGATTCCGCCCACCTTTCCCGAGAGACCCAGTACTTC.

Note on this clonotype: One junction end disagrees with the germline gene, perhaps due to a read error. The genes are TRBV7-9 and TRBJ2-5; D is possibly TRBD1 (6 bases). CDR1 and CDR2 (germline): SEHNR, FQNEAQ (reference sequence). CDR3 size: 15 residues. The CDR3 sequence: CASSVQGPFQETRYF. For the CDR3, the DNA is TGTGCCAGCAGCGTACAGGGACCGTTCCAAGAGACCCGGTACTTC.

The genes are TRBV27 and TRBJ2-6; D gene uncertain. The CDR3 sequence is 16 residues long. V lost 5 bases and J 0 bases, leaving 11 bases between the germline ends. CDR1 MNHEY and CDR2 SMNVEV come from the germline V gene (reference sequence). As DNA, the CDR3 is TGTGCCAGCAGTCCCTGGATCCTCTCTGGGGCCAACGTCCTGACTTTC. It translates to CASSPWILSGANVLTF.

This clonotype has more than one count but fewer than ten. The chain couples TRBV5-1 to TRBJ1-2; 8 nucleotides match TRBD1. Looked up from germline, CDR1 is SGHRS and CDR2 is YFSETQ. The CDR3 has 17 amino acids. The J segment lost 3 bases and the V segment lost 4 bases, leaving 14 bases of the junction unmatched. The CDR3 DNA is TGCGCCAGCAGCCCAGCCGGGTGGACAGGGAAGGACTATGGCTACACCTTC. It translates to CASSPAGWTGKDYGYTF.

A word on this clonotype: One end of the junction varies from germline; a read error may be responsible. This sequence joins TRBV6-5 and TRBJ2-7; maybe TRBD1 (7 bases). Germline V CDR1 and CDR2: MNHEY, SVGAGI. The CDR3 totals 16 residues. In DNA form, the CDR3 reads TGTGCCAGCAGTTACTCGGGCAGGGGGGCATCGTACGGGCAGTACTTC. Translating it yields CASSYSGRGASYGQYF.

V is TRBV11-2 and J is TRBJ2-5, with D unresolved. The CDR3 consists of 15 residues. The germline CDR1 and CDR2 sequences are SGHAT and FQNNGV. Trimming stripped 2 bases from V and 1 base from J, with 11 bases between. CDR3 sequence: CASSLNRRPQETQYF. The DNA for the CDR3 is TGTGCCAGCAGCTTAAACCGACGGCCCCAAGAGACCCAGTACTTC.

The V call is TRBV7-9, the J call TRBJ1-6; TRBD1 might be the D (6 bases). From germline, CDR1 is SEHNR and CDR2 FQNEAQ (reference sequence). Trimming stripped 4 bases from V and 7 bases from J, with 14 bases between. The CDR3 spans 15 residues. CDR3 nucleotide sequence: TGTGCCAGCAGCTCGCCCGGGACACTAAATTCACCCCTCCACTTT. Amino acid sequence: CASSSPGTLNSPLHF. The whole variable domain, remainder taken from reference TRBV7-9 and TRBJ1-6, is DTGVSQNPRHKITKRGQNVTFRCDPISEHNRLYWYRQTLGQGPEFLTYFQNEAQLEKSRLLSDRFSAERPKGSFSTLEIQRTEQGDSAMYLCASSSPGTLNSPLHFGNGTRLTVT.

V usage is TRBV28 and J usage is TRBJ1-2; maybe TRBD1 (5 bases). Trimming took 5 bases from V and 4 from J, leaving 11 bases between them. The CDR3 is 13 amino acids. Germline CDR1 is MDHEN and CDR2 is SYDVKM. The CDR3 protein is CASSQGSIYGYTF. CDR3 DNA sequence: TGTGCCAGCAGTCAGGGCTCAATCTATGGCTACACCTTC.

This clonotype was detected only once. A read error may account for a junction end that differs from germline. The chain has TRBV5-1 and TRBJ1-6; possible D gene TRBD1, 6 bases. Looked up from germline, CDR1 is SGHRS and CDR2 is YFSETQ. The CDR3 spans 17 residues. CDR3 bases: TGCGCTAGCAGCTGGGACACACAACCCACCTATAATTCACCCCTCCACTTT. Protein: CASSWDTQPTYNSPLHF.

V usage is TRBV29-1 and J usage is TRBJ2-5; D is undetermined. Germline CDR1 and CDR2: SQVTM and ANQGSEA. Between the trimmed V and J ends, which lost 0 bases and 7 bases, there was a span of 9 bases. This CDR3 spans 12 amino acids. The CDR3 region has the DNA TGCAGCGTTGAAGAGGATATAGGGACCCAGTACTTC. The encoded protein is CSVEEDIGTQYF.

This clonotype was detected only a few times. The chain is built from TRBV4-1 and TRBJ2-5; tentatively, D is TRBD1 or TRBD2 (5 bases each). The germline gives CDR1 MGHRA, CDR2 YSYEKL. This CDR3 has 14 residues. V shed 3 bases and J shed 4 bases, with 12 bases lying between them. The CDR3 protein is CASSQGPRSETQYF. CDR3 in DNA: TGCGCCAGCAGCCAGGGACCTAGATCAGAGACCCAGTACTTC.

This clonotype was counted a few times. The rearrangement joins TRBV6-6 to TRBJ1-2; D is perhaps TRBD1 (5 bases). The germline gives CDR1 MNHNY, CDR2 SVGAGI (reference sequence). This CDR3 has 14 amino acids. Trimming took 2 bases from V and 4 from J, leaving 11 bases between them. The CDR3 is CASSYGGPSYGYTF. CDR3 nucleotide sequence: TGTGCCAGCAGTTACGGGGGTCCCAGCTATGGCTACACCTTC.

The CDR3 DNA follows: TGTGCCAGCAGCCGTAGTGGGGGGGCCTCCAATGAGCAGTTCTTC. Protein: CASSRSGGASNEQFF. This chain connects TRBV3-1 to TRBJ2-1, with D perhaps matching TRBD2 (7 bases). The germline V and J ends were trimmed by 4 bases and 6 bases, with 16 bases remaining between them. The CDR3 contains 15 residues. CDR1 and CDR2 from the germline V gene are LGHDT and YNNKEL (reference sequence).

The chain links TRBV20-1 to TRBJ1-4, with D unresolved. The V gene's germline CDR1 is DFQATT and CDR2 SNEGSKA (reference sequence). The V end was cut by 5 bases, the J end by 8 bases, with 12 bases between. CDR3 length equals 12 residues. The CDR3 DNA follows: TGCAGTGCTGGAAGAGGGCCCGAAAAACTGTTTTTT. It codes for CSAGRGPEKLFF.

The genes are TRBV4-2 and TRBJ2-2, with 10 positions matching TRBD1. V trimming: 1 base; J trimming: 5 bases; junction bases outside the gene matches: 4. This CDR3 region has 16 residues. CDR1 and CDR2 from the germline V gene are LGHNA and YNFKEQ. CDR3 DNA sequence: TGTGCCAGCAGCCAAGCGCCGGACAGGGGGACCGGGGAGCTGTTTTTT. Protein sequence: CASSQAPDRGTGELFF.

Concerning this clonotype: Compared with germline, one end of the junction differs, possibly owing to a read error. The rearrangement uses TRBV28 and TRBJ1-4; D is perhaps TRBD1 (5 bases). The CDR3 runs 15 residues. The germline V gene has CDR1 MDHEN and CDR2 SYDVKM. CDR3 amino acids: CAGSLTGPGDEKLFF. CDR3 DNA: TGTGCCGGCAGTCTGACCGGGCCCGGGGACGAAAAACTGTTTTTT. Combining the CDR3 with reference TRBV28 and TRBJ1-4 gives the whole variable domain DVKVTQSSRYLVKRTGEKVFLECVQDMDHENMFWYRQDPGLGLRLIYFSYDVKMKEKGDIPEGYSVSREKKERFSLILESASTNQTSMYLCAGSLTGPGDEKLFFGSGTQLSVL.

The chain joins TRBV5-1 to TRBJ2-1; weak D call: TRBD2 (6 bases). V was pared by 3 bases and J by 0 bases, with 10 bases between. There are 15 residues in the CDR3. CDR1 and CDR2 (germline): SGHRS, YFSETQ. CDR3 sequence: CASSSTSTSYNEQFF. As DNA, the CDR3 is TGCGCCAGCAGCTCAACTAGCACCTCCTACAATGAGCAGTTCTTC.

The rearrangement links TRBV4-1 to TRBJ1-2; no firm D call. Germline loops: CDR1 MGHRA, CDR2 YSYEKL. The CDR3 loop spans 16 amino acids. Trimming pared 3 bases from V and 3 bases from J, leaving 17 bases between. The CDR3 protein is CASSHPDRKFHYGYTF. Here the CDR3 DNA reads TGCGCCAGCAGCCACCCTGATAGGAAGTTTCACTATGGCTACACCTTC.

The V gene is TRBV20-1, the J gene TRBJ2-5; 15 bases align to TRBD2. The CDR3 totals 17 residues. Germline V gene data show CDR1 as DFQATT and CDR2 as SNEGSKA (reference sequence). V lost 4 bases to trimming and J lost 2 bases; unmatched junction nucleotides: 8. In DNA, the CDR3 is TGCAGTGCTATGCGGACTAGCGGGGGGGAGGCTCAAGAGACCCAGTACTTC. Translated: CSAMRTSGGEAQETQYF.

This rearrangement joins TRBV6-2 or TRBV6-3 to TRBJ2-2; 7 nucleotides match TRBD2. Germline CDR1 MNHEY, CDR2 SVGEGT. V shed 6 bases and J 1 base; nucleotides not matched to a gene: 14. The CDR3 totals 18 residues. The CDR3 DNA is TGTGCCAGCAGCCCAATTATCGGGGTAGCGGGGAACACCGGGGAGCTGTTTTTT. Protein: CASSPIIGVAGNTGELFF.

A few counts support this clonotype. The chain carries TRBV15 and TRBJ2-1; D gene uncertain. This CDR3 region has 14 residues. Trimming took 5 bases from V and 5 from J, leaving 13 bases between them. Looked up from germline, CDR1 is LNHNV and CDR2 is YYDKDF (reference sequence). The DNA for the CDR3 is TGTGCCACCAGCCTCAATCTCCGGGACAATGAGCAGTTCTTC. It codes for CATSLNLRDNEQFF.

The chain employs TRBV14 and TRBJ2-7, with TRBD2 matching 7 bases. The CDR3 is 15 residues long. Germline loops: CDR1 SGHDN, CDR2 FVKESK. V gave up 0 bases and J gave up 4 bases; unmatched junction bases: 6. DNA for the CDR3: TGTGCCAGCAGCCAAGAGGGGAGGGCTCTATACGAGCAGTACTTC. This codes for CASSQEGRALYEQYF.

The chain has TRBV20-1 and TRBJ2-7; D is uncertain. The CDR3 is made up of 13 amino acids. Germline assignment: CDR1 DFQATT and CDR2 SNEGSKA (reference sequence). V lost 3 bases to trimming and J lost 4 bases, with 13 bases between them. This chain's CDR3 is CSASPGSRYEQYF. CDR3 sequence (DNA): TGCAGTGCTAGTCCTGGCTCCCGGTACGAGCAGTACTTC.

The chain couples TRBV7-2 to TRBJ2-3, with D hard to call. CDR1 is SGHTA, CDR2 FQGNSA, per germline. The length of the CDR3 is 15 residues. Trimming took 1 base from V and 3 from J, leaving 11 bases between them. In DNA form, the CDR3 reads TGTGCCAGCAGCTTAGTCCGCTTGGGTACAGATACGCAGTATTTT. This sequence encodes CASSLVRLGTDTQYF.

CDR3 DNA: TGCGCCAGCAGCCAAGTTGAGGGGTACGGGCATTACGAGCAGTACTTC. This codes for CASSQVEGYGHYEQYF. The genes are TRBV4-1 and TRBJ2-7, with D possibly called TRBD1 or TRBD2 (5 bases each). The germline V gene has CDR1 MGHRA and CDR2 YSYEKL. The CDR3 contains 16 residues. Trimming took off 1 base at V and 4 bases at J, with 17 bases between the two ends.

The genes are TRBV27 and TRBJ2-1, with TRBD2 matching 8 bases. Germline trimming cut 9 bases from V and 8 bases from J; bases unmatched to any gene: 15. Per germline, CDR1 MNHEY and CDR2 SMNVEV (reference sequence). The CDR3 extends over 15 amino acids. The CDR3 spells CASSASGGAFDEQFF. The CDR3, as DNA: TGTGCCAGTTCAGCGTCCGGGGGGGCCTTCGATGAGCAGTTCTTC.